The rows below give T cell receptor beta chains drawn from one sample of a study of blood T cells in healthy people across ages. TCRdb passed the 5' RACE reads through MiXCR, listing each CDR3 protein once. The sample shows some 930,000 distinct CDR3 sequences, about 28% of them seen only once. The sample was also reused in another study, on T cells of mothers and their children.

Sequenced material: blood. All receptors derive from a middle-aged woman in good health. The CDR3 runs from the conserved cysteine through the conserved F or W. D genes are given only for firm matches. Some rows mark clone size as missing; the rest say once, few, many or name a class of expanded clone.

TRBD1	TRBV5-5	TRBJ2-2	.	TGTGCCAGCAGCTTGGTGAGGGACAGTAACACCGGGGAGCTGTTTTTT	CASSLVRDSNTGELFF
.	TRBV5-1	TRBJ1-4	.	TGCGCCAGCAGCTGGGTAGCGGCTAATGAAAAACTGTTTTTT	CASSWVAANEKLFF
TRBD2	TRBV10-3	TRBJ2-7	many	TGTGCCATCAGTCCTAGCGGGGGGGCCCACGAGCAGTACTTC	CAISPSGGAHEQYF
TRBD1	TRBV12-3/TRBV12-4	TRBJ2-1	few	TGTGCCAGCAGTTTGGATCAGGGGGCCTACAATGAGCAGTTCTTC	CASSLDQGAYNEQFF
TRBD1	TRBV2	TRBJ2-1	many	TGTGCCAGCAGCCCGGGACAGGCTTACAATGAGCAGTTCTTC	CASSPGQAYNEQFF
TRBD2	TRBV7-2	TRBJ2-1	.	TGTGCCAGCAGCTTAGGGACTAGCGGGGGTATCTCCTACAATGAGCAGTTCTTC	CASSLGTSGGISYNEQFF
.	TRBV28	TRBJ1-1	.	TGTGCCAGCAGTTTACAGGGCATAGAGCCTGAAGCTTTCTTT	CASSLQGIEPEAFF
TRBD2	TRBV7-9	TRBJ2-3	.	TGTGCCAGCAGCTTAGCTAGGACTAGCTCCTCAGATACGCAGTATTTT	CASSLARTSSSDTQYF
.	TRBV10-3	TRBJ2-7	many	TGTGCCATCAGTGAGAGTGGCAGTGTCTACTACGAGCAGTACTTC	CAISESGSVYYEQYF
.	TRBV2	TRBJ1-2	.	TGTGCCAGCAGTGACGGGCAGGGGAATGGCTACACCTTC	CASSDGQGNGYTF